A single sample is the source of the 13 T cell receptor beta chains below, sequenced in a study of regulatory T cells in long-lasting Graves disease. Arm-PCR with iRepertoire HTBI primers amplified the CDR3 regions for these TCR beta libraries. MiXCR, run by TCRdb on the multiplex PCR reads, gives a single entry per CDR3 protein. The table lists hundreds of thousands of distinct CDR3 sequences, about 16% of them singletons. As for time point: newly diagnosed GD, antithyroid drugs for less than 3 months. Extracted RNA from PBMCs served as the source of the TCR library. The sample was also reused in another study, on T cells in Graves' hyperthyroidism and ophthalmopathy.

The sequencing used peripheral blood mononuclear cells (PBMCs), collected at new diagnosis, from a patient treated with antithyroid drugs. The receptors derive from a man aged 18 to 30 with Graves disease.

A few counts support this clonotype. The chain joins TRBV20-1 to TRBJ2-1; D unclear. The CDR3 has 15 amino acids. Per the germline V gene, CDR1 is DFQATT and CDR2 is SNEGSKA (reference sequence). V was trimmed by 5 bases and J by 2 bases, leaving 16 bases between them. The CDR3 is CSAGPPAVTYNEQFF. DNA of the CDR3: TGCAGTGCTGGCCCTCCGGCGGTCACCTACAATGAGCAGTTCTTC.

This clonotype was detected ten times or more. For the CDR3, the DNA is TGCAGTGCTAGGACGGACAGGGACCAAGAGACCCAGTACTTC. Amino acids: CSARTDRDQETQYF. This sequence joins TRBV20-1 and TRBJ2-5; TRBD1 matches at 8 bases. The junction had 3 bases not matched to a gene; V was cut back by 3 bases and J by 0 bases. Germline V CDR1 and CDR2: DFQATT, SNEGSKA (reference sequence). This CDR3 is built from 14 residues.

Only one count was recorded for this clonotype. Since a much larger clone is just one base distant, this may be a read error. The chain is built from TRBV11-2 and TRBJ1-5; no definite D call. V lost 6 bases, J lost 0 bases, and 6 bases lay in between. In germline, CDR1 is SGHAT, CDR2 FQNNGV. This CDR3 has 13 residues. The CDR3 region has the DNA TGTGCCAGCAGTCCCAATAGCAATCAGCCCCAGCATTTT. Translated: CASSPNSNQPQHF.

In its sample, this clonotype was seen many times. The genes are TRBV28 and TRBJ2-5; 7 bases map to TRBD2. The CDR3 is made up of 14 amino acids. The V and J ends lost 3 bases and 5 bases, in that order; junction bases with no gene match: 6. CDR1 is MDHEN and CDR2 is SYDVKM in the germline V gene. The CDR3, as DNA: TGTGCCAGCAGTTTGCCGGGAGGTTGGGAGACCCAGTACTTC. Translation gives CASSLPGGWETQYF.

This clonotype was detected many times. V is TRBV20-1 and J is TRBJ2-1, with 7 bases identical to TRBD2. V dropped 6 bases and J dropped 7; count of bases not matched to a gene: 6. The CDR3 is made up of 12 amino acids. Looked up from germline, CDR1 is DFQATT and CDR2 is SNEGSKA (reference sequence). The CDR3 sequence: CSALAAHNEQFF. CDR3 nucleotide sequence: TGCAGTGCGCTAGCGGCCCATAATGAGCAGTTCTTC.

There are many counts of this clonotype. V and J are TRBV5-1 and TRBJ2-7; no definite D call. The CDR3 is 13 amino acids. V gave up 4 bases and J gave up 4 bases, with 12 bases separating them. Germline V gene data show CDR1 as SGHRS and CDR2 as YFSETQ. CDR3 protein: CASSLLYSYEQYF. The DNA for the CDR3 is TGCGCCAGCAGCCTGTTATATAGTTACGAGCAGTACTTC.

This chain uses TRBV19 with TRBJ2-2, with 7 bases lining up with TRBD2. This CDR3 has 16 amino acids. CDR1 is LNHDA and CDR2 is SQIVND in the germline V gene (reference sequence). Unmatched junction bases numbered 8, after V lost 3 bases and J lost 4 bases. The CDR3 DNA follows: TGTGCCAGTAGTATCTGGAGCGGGGCATTCACCGGGGAGCTGTTTTTT. This codes for CASSIWSGAFTGELFF.

J is TRBJ2-1 and V is TRBV7-8; 8 bases match TRBD2. V lost 1 base and J lost 3; bases outside the gene matches: 5. There are 16 residues in the CDR3. The V gene's germline CDR1 is SGHVS and CDR2 FQNEAQ. CDR3 sequence (DNA): TGTGCCAGCAGCTTAGGGGCTGCGGGGGGCTACAATGAGCAGTTCTTC. It codes for CASSLGAAGGYNEQFF.

This clonotype was seen many times. In DNA form, the CDR3 reads TGCAGTGCTAGAGACCCATTGGCGCATGGCTACACCTTC. Translation: CSARDPLAHGYTF. V is TRBV20-1 and J is TRBJ1-2; D gene ambiguous. There are 13 residues in the CDR3. Germline V CDR1 and CDR2: DFQATT, SNEGSKA (reference sequence). Trimming pared 0 bases from V and 6 bases from J, leaving 11 bases between.

At least ten counts were recorded for this clonotype. J is TRBJ2-7 and V is TRBV20-1; 9 nucleotides match TRBD2. V shed 5 bases and J 5 bases; nucleotides not matched to a gene: 13. From germline, CDR1 is DFQATT and CDR2 SNEGSKA (reference sequence). The CDR3 length is 15 residues. CDR3 bases: TGCAGTGCTCAACTGCCCGCGGGAGGGCCCCACGAGCAGTACTTC. This gives the protein CSAQLPAGGPHEQYF.

The rearrangement links TRBV18 to TRBJ2-7; a weak D match, TRBD2 (5 bases). This CDR3 has 16 residues. The ends were cut back, 3 bases at V and 0 bases at J, with 15 bases in the middle. The germline V gene has CDR1 KGHSH and CDR2 LQKENI. The CDR3 coding sequence is TGTGCCAGCTCACCCCCGGCGGGCTCTTCCTCCTACGAGCAGTACTTC. Residues: CASSPPAGSSSYEQYF.

As for this clonotype: Since a much larger clone is just one base distant, this may be a read error. The chain is built from TRBV3-1 and TRBJ1-2; 8 nucleotides match TRBD1. The CDR3 covers 13 residues. Per germline, CDR1 LGHDT and CDR2 YNNKEL (reference sequence). CDR3: CASRQTRGRGYTF. CDR3 DNA sequence: TGTGCCAGCCGCCAAACCAGGGGGCGCGGCTACACCTTC.

The J gene is TRBJ2-3, the V gene TRBV7-3, with 9 bases aligning to TRBD2. The CDR3 has 15 residues. Germline V gene sequence: CDR1 SGHTA, CDR2 FQGTGA. The ends lost 8 bases at V and 5 bases at J; junction bases unmatched: 11. The CDR3 region is CASVEREAVVDTQYF. Here the CDR3 DNA reads TGTGCCAGCGTCGAGCGGGAGGCGGTAGTAGATACGCAGTATTTT.